The present TCR beta chain was sequenced within a study of blood T cell repertoires in COVID-19. Looking at the study overall: Samples of COVID-19 (acute and convalescent) were obtained from the United States, Italy and Spain. PBMCs, B-cell-depleted T cells, or T cells provided the cDNA or gDNA that made up the material.

V lost 5 bases and J lost 0, with 11 bases in between. Germline CDR1 and CDR2: ENHRY and SYGVKD. The CDR3 spans 15 residues. Data came from immunoSEQ multiplex PCR; TCRdb stores just in-frame clones and leaves some out. The sample consists of 150,000 to 180,000 clones, 84% of them appearing once. The TCR comes from a woman aged 50 to 65 with acute or convalescent COVID-19. The chain carries TRBV10-3 and TRBJ2-1, with D possibly TRBD1 on 6 matching bases. The sequenced material came from peripheral blood. This chain's CDR3 is CAISLDRSSYNEQFF. CDR3 nucleotide sequence: TGTGCCATCAGTCTCGACAGGAGCTCCTACAATGAGCAGTTCTTC.